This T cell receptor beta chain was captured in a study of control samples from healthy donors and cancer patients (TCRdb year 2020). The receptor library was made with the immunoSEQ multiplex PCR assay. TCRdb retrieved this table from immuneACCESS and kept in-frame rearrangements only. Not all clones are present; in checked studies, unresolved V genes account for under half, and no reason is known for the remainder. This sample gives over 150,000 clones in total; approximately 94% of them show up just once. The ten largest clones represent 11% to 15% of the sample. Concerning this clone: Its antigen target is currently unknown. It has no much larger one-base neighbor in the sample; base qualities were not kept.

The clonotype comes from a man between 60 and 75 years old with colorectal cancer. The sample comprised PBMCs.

In nucleotides, the sequence is TGTGCCAGCAGCTGGACTAGCGGGGCCACAGATACGCAGTATTTT. The translation is CASSWTSGATDTQYF. The chain couples TRBV5-4 to TRBJ2-3; 12 bases in the junction line up with TRBD2. Trimmed from V: 3 bases; trimmed from J: 2 bases; junction bases lacking a gene match: 1. The CDR3 has 15 amino acids, counting the end cysteine and phenylalanine. Just the 45-base CDR3 DNA is kept, in frame starting at base 1. CDR1 and CDR2 are read off the germline V gene (reference sequence) as SGHNT and YYREEE. With all but the CDR3 taken from the reference TRBV5-4 and TRBJ2-3 genes, the full variable domain is: ETGVTQSPTHLIKTRGQQVTLRCSSQSGHNTVSWYQQALGQGPQFIFQYYREEENGRGNFPPRFSGLQFPNYSSELNVNALELDDSALYLCASSWTSGATDTQYFGPGTRLTVL.